These 8 T cell receptor beta chains were all obtained from the same sample, sequenced in a study of tumor-infiltrating lymphocytes in primary liver carcinoma. Bulk tissue was left unsorted, and RNA and DNA were co-extracted from about 20-30 mg of it. Using a constant-region primer together with ProtoScript II reverse transcriptase, TCR beta cDNA was made from 500 ng of total RNA. Employing slightly modified ARM-PCR, three nested multiplex PCR rounds were run, and these gave rise to the TCR beta libraries. PCR rounds one and two used TRBV1-TRBV30 forward primers with a C-beta reverse primer for 10 cycles each. TCRdb recomputed calls from the multiplex PCR reads with MiXCR, one row per CDR3 protein. The sample carries roughly 120,000 distinct CDR3 sequences, 50% to 80% recorded once. The specimen was liver tumor tissue from sampling region 3. The subset denotes: tumor region T3, left-lateral pole. The source is a woman aged 60-75 years with primary liver carcinoma and hepatitis B virus infection.

This chain links TRBV11-2 with TRBJ2-4, with D perhaps TRBD1 (6 bases). V lost 11 bases, J lost 8 bases, and 25 bases lay in between. The CDR3 is 15 residues long. CDR1 SGHAT and CDR2 FQNNGV come from the germline V gene. The CDR3, as DNA: TGTGCCGGCAACTTAGATGGCTGGGGGCGCGACATTCAGTACTTC. It codes for CAGNLDGWGRDIQYF.

On this clonotype itself: A much larger clonotype is one base distant, so this may be a read error. CDR3 in amino acids: CASSTPTSGSLFDEQLF. The CDR3 DNA is TGTGCCAGCAGCACCCCCACTAGCGGGAGTTTGTTTGATGAGCAGCTCTTC. V and J are TRBV5-4 and TRBJ2-1, with 11 bases lining up with TRBD2. Germline V gene sequence: CDR1 SGHNT, CDR2 YYREEE (reference sequence). The CDR3 contains 17 residues.

This clonotype has at least ten counts. This sequence joins TRBV10-3 and TRBJ2-1; 8 positions match TRBD2. From germline, CDR1 is ENHRY and CDR2 SYGVKD. The ends lost 5 bases at V and 4 bases at J; junction bases unmatched: 10. The CDR3 is made up of 16 amino acids. CDR3 DNA: TGTGCCATCAGTAATGGCGGGAGGATCCAGTACAATGAGCAGTTCTTC. Translation: CAISNGGRIQYNEQFF.

This clonotype is categorized as medium-sized. This chain links TRBV11-2 with TRBJ2-1; 13 positions match TRBD2. The CDR3 is 16 amino acids. V trimming: 4 bases; J trimming: 10 bases; junction bases outside the gene matches: 10. Germline CDR1 SGHAT, CDR2 FQNNGV. The CDR3 DNA follows: TGTGCCAGCAGCTCCCGGACTAGCGGGGGCGGGGGGGAGCAGTTCTTC. It yields the protein CASSSRTSGGGGEQFF.

This clonotype was counted many times. The chain recombines TRBV5-4 with TRBJ1-1, with D unresolved. Between the trimmed V and J ends, which lost 6 bases and 5 bases, there was a span of 20 bases. Germline values: CDR1 SGHNT, CDR2 YYREEE (reference sequence). The CDR3 is 15 residues long. CDR3 sequence reads: CASTVGGVWETEAFF. The CDR3, as DNA: TGTGCCAGCACCGTCGGTGGGGTTTGGGAAACTGAAGCTTTCTTT. Complete variable domain (other parts from reference TRBV5-4 and TRBJ1-1): ETGVTQSPTHLIKTRGQQVTLRCSSQSGHNTVSWYQQALGQGPQFIFQYYREEENGRGNFPPRFSGLQFPNYSSELNVNALELDDSALYLCASTVGGVWETEAFFGQGTRLTVV.

On this clonotype: A read error is possible here, since a much larger clone lies one base away. This chain joins TRBV5-1 and TRBJ2-7, with 9 nucleotides matching TRBD1. Germline V gene lookup returns CDR1 SGHRS and CDR2 YFSETQ. The CDR3 is 16 amino acids. Here the CDR3 reads CTSSRRTGTGTNEQYF. CDR3 nucleotide sequence: TGCACCAGCAGCAGACGAACCGGGACAGGGACCAACGAGCAGTACTTC.

This clonotype was seen only once. The chain has TRBV13 and TRBJ2-7; D tentatively fits TRBD1 or TRBD2 (5 bases each). Germline V gene lookup returns CDR1 PRHDT and CDR2 FYEKMQ (reference sequence). Trimming removed 7 bases from V and 0 bases from J, with 22 bases in between. The CDR3 sequence is 17 residues long. The DNA of the CDR3 is TGTGCCAGCAACTCGGACATGACCCGGCGGGCCTCCTACGAGCAGTACTTC. As protein: CASNSDMTRRASYEQYF.

This clonotype was recorded many times. V gene TRBV6-5 combines with J gene TRBJ1-3; no firm D call. Trimming removed 8 bases at V and 4 bases at J, with 15 bases between. Germline V gives CDR1 MNHEY, CDR2 SVGAGI. This CDR3 spans 14 amino acids. CDR3 amino acids: CASRARAGGNTIYF. The CDR3, as DNA: TGTGCCAGCCGCGCAAGGGCGGGGGGAAACACCATATATTTT.